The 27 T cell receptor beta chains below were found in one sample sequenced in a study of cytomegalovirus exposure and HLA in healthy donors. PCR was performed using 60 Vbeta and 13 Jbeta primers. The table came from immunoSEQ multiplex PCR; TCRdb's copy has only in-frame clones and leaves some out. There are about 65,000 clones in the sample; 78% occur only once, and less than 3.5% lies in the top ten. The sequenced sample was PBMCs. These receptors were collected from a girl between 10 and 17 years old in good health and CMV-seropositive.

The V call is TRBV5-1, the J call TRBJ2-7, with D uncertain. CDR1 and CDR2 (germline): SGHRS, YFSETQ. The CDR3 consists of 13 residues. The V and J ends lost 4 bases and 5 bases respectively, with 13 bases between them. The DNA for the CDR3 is TGCGCCAGCAGCCCCCGCAGTCTCGACGAGCAGTACTTC. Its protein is CASSPRSLDEQYF.

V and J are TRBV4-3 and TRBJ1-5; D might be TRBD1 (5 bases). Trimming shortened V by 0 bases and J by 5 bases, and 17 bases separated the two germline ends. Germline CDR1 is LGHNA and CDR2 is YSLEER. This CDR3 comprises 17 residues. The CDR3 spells CASSQDGGGGPYQPQHF. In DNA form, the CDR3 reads TGCGCCAGCAGCCAAGATGGGGGGGGTGGGCCCTATCAGCCCCAGCATTTT.

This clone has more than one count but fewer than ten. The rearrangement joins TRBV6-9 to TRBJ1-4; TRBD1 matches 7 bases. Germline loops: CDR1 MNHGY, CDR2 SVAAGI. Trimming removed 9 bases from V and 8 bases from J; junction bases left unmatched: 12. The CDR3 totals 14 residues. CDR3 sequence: CARTNRGSREKLFF. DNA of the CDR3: TGTGCCAGAACAAACAGGGGAAGTCGGGAAAAACTGTTTTTT.

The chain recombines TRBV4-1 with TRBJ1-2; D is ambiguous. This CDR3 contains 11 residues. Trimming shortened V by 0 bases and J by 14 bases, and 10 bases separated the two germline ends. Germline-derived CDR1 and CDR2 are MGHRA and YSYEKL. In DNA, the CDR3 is TGCGCCAGCAGCCAAGAACTAGTTAAGACCTTC. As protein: CASSQELVKTF.

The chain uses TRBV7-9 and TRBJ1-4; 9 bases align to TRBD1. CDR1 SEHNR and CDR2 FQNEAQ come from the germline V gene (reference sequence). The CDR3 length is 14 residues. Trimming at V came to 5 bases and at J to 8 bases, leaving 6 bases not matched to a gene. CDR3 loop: CASSTGQGKEKLFF. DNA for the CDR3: TGTGCCAGCAGCACCGGACAGGGGAAAGAAAAACTGTTTTTT.

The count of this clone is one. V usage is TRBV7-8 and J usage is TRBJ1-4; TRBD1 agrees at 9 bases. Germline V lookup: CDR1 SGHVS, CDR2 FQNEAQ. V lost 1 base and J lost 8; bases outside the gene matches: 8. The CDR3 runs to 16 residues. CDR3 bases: TGTGCCAGCAGCTTAGGCCGGACAGGGGCGAGAGAAAAACTGTTTTTT. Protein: CASSLGRTGAREKLFF.

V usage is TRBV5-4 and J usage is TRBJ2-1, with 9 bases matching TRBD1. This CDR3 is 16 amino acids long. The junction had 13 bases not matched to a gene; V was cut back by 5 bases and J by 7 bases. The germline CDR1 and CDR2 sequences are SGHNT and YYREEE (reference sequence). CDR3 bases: TGTGCCAGCAGGACAACAGGGGGCGCGTATATGAATGAGCAGTTCTTC. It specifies CASRTTGGAYMNEQFF.

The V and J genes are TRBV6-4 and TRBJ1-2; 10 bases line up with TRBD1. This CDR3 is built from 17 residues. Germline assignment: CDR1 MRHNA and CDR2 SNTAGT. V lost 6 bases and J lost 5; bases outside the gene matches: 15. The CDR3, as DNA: TGTGCCAGCAGGAATGACAGGGGGCTTGCCCGCCTTTATGGCTACACCTTC. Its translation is CASRNDRGLARLYGYTF.

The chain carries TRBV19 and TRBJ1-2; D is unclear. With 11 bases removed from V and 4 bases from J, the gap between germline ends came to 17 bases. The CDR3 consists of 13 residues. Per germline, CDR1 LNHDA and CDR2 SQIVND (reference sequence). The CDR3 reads CASTGVRGYGYTF. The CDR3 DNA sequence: TGTGCCTCTACCGGCGTACGGGGCTATGGCTACACCTTC.

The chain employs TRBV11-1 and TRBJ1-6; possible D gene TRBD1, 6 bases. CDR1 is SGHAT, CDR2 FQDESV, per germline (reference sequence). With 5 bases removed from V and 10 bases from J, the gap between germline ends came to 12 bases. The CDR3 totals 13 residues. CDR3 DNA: TGTGCCAGCAGCCTGCGGACAGCCTCACCCCTCCACTTT. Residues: CASSLRTASPLHF.

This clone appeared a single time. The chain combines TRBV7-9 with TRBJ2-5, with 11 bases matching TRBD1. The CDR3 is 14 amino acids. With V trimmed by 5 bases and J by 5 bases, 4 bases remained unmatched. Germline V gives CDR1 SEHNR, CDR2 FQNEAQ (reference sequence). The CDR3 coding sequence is TGTGCCAGCAGCGGGGACAGGGGGAGGGAGACCCAGTACTTC. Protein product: CASSGDRGRETQYF.

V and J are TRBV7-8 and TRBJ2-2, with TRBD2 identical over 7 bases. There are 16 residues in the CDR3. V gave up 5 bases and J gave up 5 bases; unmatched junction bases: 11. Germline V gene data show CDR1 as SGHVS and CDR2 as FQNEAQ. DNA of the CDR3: TGTGCCAGCAGCCCAGGGCGGGAGTATCGGACCGGGGAGCTGTTTTTT. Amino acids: CASSPGREYRTGELFF.

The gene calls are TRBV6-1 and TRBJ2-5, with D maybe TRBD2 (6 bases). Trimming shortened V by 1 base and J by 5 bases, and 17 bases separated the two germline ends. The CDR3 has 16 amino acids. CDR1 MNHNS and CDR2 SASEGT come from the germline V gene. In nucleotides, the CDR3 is TGTGCCAGCAGTGAAGGGGGCGGCGGGGTCTGGGAGACCCAGTACTTC. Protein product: CASSEGGGGVWETQYF.

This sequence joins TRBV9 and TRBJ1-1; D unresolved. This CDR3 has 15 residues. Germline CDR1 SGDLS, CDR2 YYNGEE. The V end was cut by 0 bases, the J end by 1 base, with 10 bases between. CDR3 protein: CASSVAGNQNTEAFF. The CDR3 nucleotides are TGTGCCAGCAGCGTAGCGGGGAATCAGAACACTGAAGCTTTCTTT.

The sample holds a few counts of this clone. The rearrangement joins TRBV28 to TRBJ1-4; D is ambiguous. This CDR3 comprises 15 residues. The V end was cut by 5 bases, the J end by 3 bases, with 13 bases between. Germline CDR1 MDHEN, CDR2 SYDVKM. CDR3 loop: CASSPTLLANEKLFF. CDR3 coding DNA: TGTGCCAGCAGTCCAACTCTGTTGGCTAATGAAAAACTGTTTTTT. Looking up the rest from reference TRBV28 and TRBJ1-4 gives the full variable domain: DVKVTQSSRYLVKRTGEKVFLECVQDMDHENMFWYRQDPGLGLRLIYFSYDVKMKEKGDIPEGYSVSREKKERFSLILESASTNQTSMYLCASSPTLLANEKLFFGSGTQLSVL.

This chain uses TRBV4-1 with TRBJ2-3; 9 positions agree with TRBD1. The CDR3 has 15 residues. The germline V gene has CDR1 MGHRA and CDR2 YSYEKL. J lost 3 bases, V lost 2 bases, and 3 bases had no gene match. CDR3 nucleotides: TGCGCCAGCAGCCAACCGGGGACAGGGACAGATACGCAGTATTTT. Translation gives CASSQPGTGTDTQYF.

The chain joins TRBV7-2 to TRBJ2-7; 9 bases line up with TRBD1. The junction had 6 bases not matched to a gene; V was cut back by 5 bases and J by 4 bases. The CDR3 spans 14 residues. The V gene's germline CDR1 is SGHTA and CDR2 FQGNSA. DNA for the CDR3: TGTGCCAGCAGCCATAACAGGGGGCGGTACGAGCAGTACTTC. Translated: CASSHNRGRYEQYF.

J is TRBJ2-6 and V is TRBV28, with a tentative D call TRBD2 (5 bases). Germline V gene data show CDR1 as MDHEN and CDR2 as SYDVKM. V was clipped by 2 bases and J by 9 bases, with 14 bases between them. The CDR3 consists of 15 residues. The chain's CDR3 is CASSLEGIGGNVLTF. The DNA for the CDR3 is TGTGCCAGCAGTTTAGAGGGAATCGGAGGCAACGTCCTGACTTTC.

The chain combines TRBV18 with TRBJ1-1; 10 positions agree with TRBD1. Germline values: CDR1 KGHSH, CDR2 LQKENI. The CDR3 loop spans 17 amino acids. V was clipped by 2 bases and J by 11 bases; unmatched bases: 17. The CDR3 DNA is TGTGCCAGCTCACCATCGGCGACAGGGGGCGCGAGGGGTCGTGCTTTCTTT. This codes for CASSPSATGGARGRAFF.

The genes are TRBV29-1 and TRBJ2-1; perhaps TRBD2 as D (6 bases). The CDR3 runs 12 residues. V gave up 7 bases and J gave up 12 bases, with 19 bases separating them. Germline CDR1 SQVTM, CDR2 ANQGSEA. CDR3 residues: CSALRDSSSQFF. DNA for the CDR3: TGCAGCGCCTTGCGGGACTCCTCTTCGCAGTTCTTC.

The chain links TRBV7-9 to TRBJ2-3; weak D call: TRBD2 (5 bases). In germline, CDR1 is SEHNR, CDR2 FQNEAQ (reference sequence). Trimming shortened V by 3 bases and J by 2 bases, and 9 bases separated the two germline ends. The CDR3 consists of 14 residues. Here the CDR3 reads CASSFSGFTDTQYF. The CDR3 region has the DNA TGTGCCAGCAGCTTTTCGGGATTCACAGATACGCAGTATTTT.

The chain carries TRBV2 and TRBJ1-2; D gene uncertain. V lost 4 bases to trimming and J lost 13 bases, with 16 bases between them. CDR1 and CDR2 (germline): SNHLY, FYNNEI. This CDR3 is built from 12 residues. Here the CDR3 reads CASSAILMVSTF. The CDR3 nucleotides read TGTGCCAGCAGTGCTATCTTAATGGTTTCCACCTTC.

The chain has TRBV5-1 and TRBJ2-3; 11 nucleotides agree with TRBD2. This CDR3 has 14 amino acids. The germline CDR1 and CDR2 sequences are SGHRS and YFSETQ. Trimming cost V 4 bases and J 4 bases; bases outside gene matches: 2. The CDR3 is CASSHSGGADTQYF. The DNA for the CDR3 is TGCGCCAGCAGCCATAGCGGGGGGGCAGATACGCAGTATTTT.

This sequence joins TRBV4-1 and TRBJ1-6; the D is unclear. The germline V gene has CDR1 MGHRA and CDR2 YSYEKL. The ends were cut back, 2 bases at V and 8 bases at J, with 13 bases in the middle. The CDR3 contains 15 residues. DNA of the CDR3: TGCGCCAGCAGCCAACTGGGATCCGGGGATTCACCCCTCCACTTT. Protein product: CASSQLGSGDSPLHF.

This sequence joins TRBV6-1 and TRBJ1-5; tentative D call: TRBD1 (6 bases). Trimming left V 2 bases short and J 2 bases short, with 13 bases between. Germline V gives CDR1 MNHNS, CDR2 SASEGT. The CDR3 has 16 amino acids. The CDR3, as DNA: TGTGCCAGCAGTGAACCCCAGGGGCGTGGCAATCAGCCCCAGCATTTT. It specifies CASSEPQGRGNQPQHF.

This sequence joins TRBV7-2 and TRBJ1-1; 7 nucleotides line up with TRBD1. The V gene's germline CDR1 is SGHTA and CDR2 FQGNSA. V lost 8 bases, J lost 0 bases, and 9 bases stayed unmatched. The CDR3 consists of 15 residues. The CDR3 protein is CASRPRTGVNTEAFF. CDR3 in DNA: TGTGCCAGCCGGCCCAGGACAGGAGTGAACACTGAAGCTTTCTTT.

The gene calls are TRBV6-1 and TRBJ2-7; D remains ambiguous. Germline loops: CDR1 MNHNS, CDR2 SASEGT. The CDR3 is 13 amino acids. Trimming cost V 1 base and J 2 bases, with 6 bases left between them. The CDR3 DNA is TGTGCCAGCAGTGAAGGAGGAGCCTACGAGCAGTACTTC. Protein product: CASSEGGAYEQYF.